Following are 9 T cell receptor beta chains from one sample sequenced in a study of CD8+CD57+ T cells in acquired aplastic anemia. Individuals selected for sequencing had exhibited CD8+CD57+ cell expansion on flow cytometry. Genomic DNA provided the template from which TCR beta VDJ and CDR3 profiles were obtained. TCRdb redid the calling of the reads with MiXCR, one entry per CDR3 protein. The sample yields approximately 120,000 distinct CDR3 sequences, over 30% seen once. Source material: sorted CD4+, CD8+, or CD8+CD57+ T cells (not recorded which) from PBMCs. Receptor source: a human donor with aplastic anemia.

This clonotype was observed many times. J is TRBJ1-3 and V is TRBV14, with 7 positions matching TRBD1. CDR1 and CDR2 (germline): SGHDN, FVKESK. V dropped 4 bases and J dropped 4; count of bases not matched to a gene: 10. The CDR3 length is 16 residues. DNA for the CDR3: TGTGCCAGCAGCCCGCTAGGGACAGTCGGAGGAAACACCATATATTTT. Protein product: CASSPLGTVGGNTIYF.

The V call is TRBV12-3 or TRBV12-4, the J call TRBJ1-1, with D maybe TRBD1 (6 bases). The CDR3 runs 15 residues. V was clipped by 4 bases and J by 1 base, with 13 bases between them. The CDR3: CASSSRGGANTEAFF. In nucleotides, the CDR3 is TGTGCCAGCAGTTCCAGGGGAGGGGCGAACACTGAAGCTTTCTTT.

As concerns this clonotype: A much larger clone differs from this one at a single base, so this may be a read error. The V gene is TRBV7-9, the J gene TRBJ1-2, with D tentatively TRBD1 (6 bases). CDR1 and CDR2 (germline): SEHNR, FQNEAQ (reference sequence). The V gene lost 5 bases and the J gene lost 12 bases, with 22 bases spanning the gap. The CDR3 extends over 14 amino acids. CDR3 protein: CASSLSDSRPPDTF. CDR3 nucleotides: TGTGCCAGCAGCCTCTCGGACAGCCGACCCCCAGACACCTTC.

There are many counts of this clonotype. This chain joins TRBV3-1 and TRBJ1-1; 7 positions agree with TRBD1. V shed 6 bases, J shed 1 base, and the junction held 5 bases outside the gene matches. Germline-derived CDR1 and CDR2 are LGHDT and YNNKEL (reference sequence). The CDR3 length is 14 residues. CDR3 sequence: CASSRDRANTEAFF. DNA for the CDR3: TGTGCCAGCAGTCGAGACAGGGCGAACACTGAAGCTTTCTTT.

This rearrangement joins TRBV27 to TRBJ1-3, with unresolved D. This CDR3 has 17 amino acids. Trimming took off 5 bases at V and 0 bases at J, with 17 bases between the two ends. The germline gives CDR1 MNHEY, CDR2 SMNVEV (reference sequence). The DNA for the CDR3 is TGTGCCAGCAGTCCTAGGCCGAACCCTAGCTCTGGAAACACCATATATTTT. It encodes CASSPRPNPSSGNTIYF.

V is TRBV11-2 and J is TRBJ1-4, with D uncertain. The CDR3 has 16 amino acids. Trimming left V 5 bases short and J 0 bases short, with 13 bases between. Germline V gene lookup returns CDR1 SGHAT and CDR2 FQNNGV. The CDR3 region is CASSPIAASTNEKLFF. In DNA form, the CDR3 reads TGTGCCAGCAGCCCAATAGCAGCCTCAACTAATGAAAAACTGTTTTTT.

The rearrangement links TRBV7-2 to TRBJ2-3, with D possibly being TRBD1 or TRBD2 (5 bases each). V was clipped by 1 base and J by 6 bases, with 11 bases between them. The CDR3 covers 14 residues. CDR1 is SGHTA and CDR2 is FQGNSA in the germline V gene. The CDR3 loop is CASSLVGAGDTQYF. The CDR3 nucleotides read TGTGCCAGCAGCTTAGTCGGGGCCGGGGATACGCAGTATTTT.

As regards this clonotype: A much larger clone lies a single base off, so this may be a read error. CDR3 coding DNA: TGTGCCAGCAGCCCTAGCGGGGGGCAGAACAGTGAGCAGTTCTTC. As protein: CASSPSGGQNSEQFF. This chain links TRBV12-3 or TRBV12-4 with TRBJ2-1, with 11 positions matching TRBD2. V lost 6 bases and J lost 9; bases outside the gene matches: 10. The CDR3 extends over 15 amino acids.

In this sample, this clonotype turned up once. J is TRBJ1-5 and V is TRBV18, with 7 bases that match TRBD1. The CDR3 has 15 amino acids. V was clipped by 5 bases and J by 4 bases; unmatched bases: 8. Germline CDR1 and CDR2: KGHSH and LQKENI. CDR3 amino acids: CASSSNRDRNQPQHF. The DNA of the CDR3 is TGTGCCAGCTCATCCAACCGGGACAGAAATCAGCCCCAGCATTTT.